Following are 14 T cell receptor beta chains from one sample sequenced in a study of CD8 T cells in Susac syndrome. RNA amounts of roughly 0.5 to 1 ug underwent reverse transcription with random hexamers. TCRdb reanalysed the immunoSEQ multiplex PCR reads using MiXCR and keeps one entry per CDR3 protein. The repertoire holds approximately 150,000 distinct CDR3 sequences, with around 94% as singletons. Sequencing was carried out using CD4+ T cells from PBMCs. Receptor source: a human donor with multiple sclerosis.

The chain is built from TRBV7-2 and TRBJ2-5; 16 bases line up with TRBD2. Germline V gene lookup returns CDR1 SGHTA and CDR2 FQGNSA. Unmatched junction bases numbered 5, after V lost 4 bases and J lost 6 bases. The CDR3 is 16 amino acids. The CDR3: CASSSGTSGRAKTQYF. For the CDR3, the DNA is TGTGCCAGCAGCTCCGGGACTAGCGGGAGGGCCAAGACCCAGTACTTC.

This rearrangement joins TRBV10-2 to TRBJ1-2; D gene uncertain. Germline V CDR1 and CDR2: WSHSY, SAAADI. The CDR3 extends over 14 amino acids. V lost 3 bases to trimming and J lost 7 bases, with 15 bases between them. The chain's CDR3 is CASSERDRVGGYTF. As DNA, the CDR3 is TGCGCCAGCAGTGAACGGGATAGGGTTGGTGGCTACACCTTC.

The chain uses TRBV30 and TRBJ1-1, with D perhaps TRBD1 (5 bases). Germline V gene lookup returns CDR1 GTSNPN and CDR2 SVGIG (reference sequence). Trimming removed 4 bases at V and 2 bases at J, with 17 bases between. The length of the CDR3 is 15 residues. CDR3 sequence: CAWNSPGTINTEAFF. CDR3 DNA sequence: TGTGCCTGGAACAGCCCCGGGACTATAAACACTGAAGCTTTCTTT.

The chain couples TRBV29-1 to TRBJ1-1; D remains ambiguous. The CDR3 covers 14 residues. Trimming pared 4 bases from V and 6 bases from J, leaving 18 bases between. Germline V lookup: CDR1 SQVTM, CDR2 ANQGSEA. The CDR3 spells CSVGLSVAFAEAFF. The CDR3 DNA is TGCAGCGTTGGATTGTCCGTGGCTTTCGCTGAAGCTTTCTTT.

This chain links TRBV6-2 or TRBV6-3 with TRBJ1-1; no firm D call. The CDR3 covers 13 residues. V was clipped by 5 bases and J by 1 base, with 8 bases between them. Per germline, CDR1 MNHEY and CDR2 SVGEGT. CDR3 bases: TGTGCCAGCAGTCATATCCAGAACACTGAAGCTTTCTTT. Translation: CASSHIQNTEAFF.

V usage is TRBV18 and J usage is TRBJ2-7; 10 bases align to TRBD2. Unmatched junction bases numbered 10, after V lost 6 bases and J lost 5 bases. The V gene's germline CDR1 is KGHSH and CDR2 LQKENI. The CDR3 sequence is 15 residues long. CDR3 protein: CASSPGLAVLHEQYF. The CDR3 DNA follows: TGTGCCAGCTCCCCAGGACTAGCGGTCCTCCACGAGCAGTACTTC.

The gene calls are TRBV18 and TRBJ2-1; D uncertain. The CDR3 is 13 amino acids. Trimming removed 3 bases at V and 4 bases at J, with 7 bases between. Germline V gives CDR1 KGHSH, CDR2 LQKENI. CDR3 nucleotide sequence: TGTGCCAGCTCACCCACAGAGTACAATGAGCAGTTCTTC. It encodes CASSPTEYNEQFF.

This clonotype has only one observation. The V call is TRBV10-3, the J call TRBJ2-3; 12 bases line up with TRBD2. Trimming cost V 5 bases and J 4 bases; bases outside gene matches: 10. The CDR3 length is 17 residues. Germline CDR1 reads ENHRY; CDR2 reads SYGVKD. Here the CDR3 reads CAISSPSGRGGPDTQYF. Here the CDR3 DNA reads TGTGCCATCAGTTCACCTAGCGGGAGGGGCGGCCCAGATACGCAGTATTTT.

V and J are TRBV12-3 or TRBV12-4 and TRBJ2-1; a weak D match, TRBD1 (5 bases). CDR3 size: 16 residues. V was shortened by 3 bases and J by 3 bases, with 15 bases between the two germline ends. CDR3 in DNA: TGTGCCAGCAGTTTCACGCTAGGGGAACTCTACAATGAGCAGTTCTTC. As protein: CASSFTLGELYNEQFF.

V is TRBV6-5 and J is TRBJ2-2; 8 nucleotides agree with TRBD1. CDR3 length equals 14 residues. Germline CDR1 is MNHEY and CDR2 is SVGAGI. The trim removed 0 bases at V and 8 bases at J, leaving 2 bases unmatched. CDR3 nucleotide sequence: TGTGCCAGCAGTTACTCCAGGGGGCTGGGGGAGCTGTTTTTT. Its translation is CASSYSRGLGELFF.

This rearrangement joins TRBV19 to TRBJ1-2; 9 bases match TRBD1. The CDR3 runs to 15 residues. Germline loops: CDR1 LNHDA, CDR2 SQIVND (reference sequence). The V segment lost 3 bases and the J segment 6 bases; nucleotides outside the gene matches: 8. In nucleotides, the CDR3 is TGTGCCAGTAGTATTAAATCTGGGACAGGGAATGGCTACACCTTC. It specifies CASSIKSGTGNGYTF.

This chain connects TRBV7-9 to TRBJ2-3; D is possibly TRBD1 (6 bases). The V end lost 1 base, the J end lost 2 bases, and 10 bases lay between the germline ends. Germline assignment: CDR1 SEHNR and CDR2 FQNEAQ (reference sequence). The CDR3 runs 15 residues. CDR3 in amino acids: CASSLGRGLTDTQYF. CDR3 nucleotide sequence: TGTGCCAGCAGCTTAGGCAGGGGCCTCACAGATACGCAGTATTTT.

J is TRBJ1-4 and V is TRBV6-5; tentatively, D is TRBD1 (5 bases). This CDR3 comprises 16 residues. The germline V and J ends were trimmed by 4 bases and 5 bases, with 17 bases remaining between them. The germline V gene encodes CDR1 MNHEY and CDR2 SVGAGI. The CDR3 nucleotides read TGTGCCAGCAGTTCCGAAGGGGCAGGGAAAAATGAAAAACTGTTTTTT. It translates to CASSSEGAGKNEKLFF.

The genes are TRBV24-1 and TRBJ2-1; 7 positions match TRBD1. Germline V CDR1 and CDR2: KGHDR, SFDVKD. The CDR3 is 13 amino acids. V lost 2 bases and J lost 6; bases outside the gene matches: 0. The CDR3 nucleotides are TGTGCCACCAGTGATTACAGGGGCAATGAGCAGTTCTTC. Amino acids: CATSDYRGNEQFF.